These T cell receptor beta chains were read from a single sample in a study of metastatic and nonmetastatic thyroid tumors. Using MiXCR, TCRdb re-called clones from the PCR reads. The table has 11,000 to 15,000 clones, about a quarter seen once. The sample was blood. Receptors originate from a female donor with papillary thyroid cancer or a benign thyroid nodule (not recorded which). Some clones in this sample may be carry-over from other donors' samples. The CDR3 runs from the conserved cysteine through the conserved F or W. The D gene is left open where the match is weak. The size entry is marked missing in some rows and otherwise reads once, few, many or a size class.

TRBJ1-3 many TRBV7-3 TRBD1 CASSLAGGDGNTIYF TGTGCCAGCAGCTTAGCAGGGGGCGACGGAAACACCATATATTTT
TRBJ1-1 many TRBV7-9 - CASSLPGRANTEAFF TGTGCCAGCAGCTTACCGGGACGGGCGAACACTGAAGCTTTCTTT
TRBJ2-1 - TRBV11-1 - CASSLVGLPAYNEQFF TGTGCCAGCAGCTTAGTTGGACTGCCGGCCTACAATGAGCAGTTCTTC
TRBJ2-2 many TRBV11-3 - CASSLLSRGDTGELFF TGTGCCAGCAGCTTACTCTCGAGGGGCGACACCGGGGAGCTGTTTTTT
TRBJ1-3 medium-sized TRBV2 - CASIQSVSGNTIYF TGTGCCAGCATCCAAAGCGTCTCTGGAAACACCATATATTTT
TRBJ2-1 many TRBV20-1 TRBD2 CSALLAGKDYEQFF TGCAGTGCGCTTCTAGCGGGAAAAGACTATGAGCAGTTCTTC
TRBJ2-5 many TRBV9 TRBD2 CASSPGTSGGLQETQYF TGTGCCAGCAGCCCCGGGACTAGCGGGGGGCTACAAGAGACCCAGTACTTC
TRBJ2-7 - TRBV28 TRBD2 CASSFSNWAGLAEQYF TGTGCCAGCAGTTTCTCAAACTGGGCGGGACTAGCTGAGCAGTACTTC
TRBJ1-1 many TRBV11-1 - CASSLVGVGTEAFF TGTGCCAGCAGCTTAGTTGGGGTTGGCACTGAAGCTTTCTTT
TRBJ1-6 few TRBV28 - CASSLGRALSPLHF TGTGCCAGCAGTCTAGGCCGAGCCCTTTCACCCCTCCACTTT
TRBJ1-2 few TRBV6-4 TRBD1 CASSQRQGEIGYTF TGTGCCAGCAGTCAGAGACAGGGAGAGATCGGCTACACCTTC
TRBJ2-7 - TRBV20-1 TRBD1 CSARTGPTYEQYF TGCAGTGCCAGGACAGGCCCTACCTACGAGCAGTACTTC
TRBJ2-3 many TRBV19 - CASSPSGSTDTQYF TGTGCCAGTAGTCCAAGCGGGAGCACAGATACGCAGTATTTT
TRBJ2-3 many TRBV5-4 TRBD2 CASSLGLAATSKIDTQYF TGTGCCAGCAGCTTGGGGCTAGCGGCCACATCCAAAATAGATACGCAGTATTTT
TRBJ1-2 - TRBV2 TRBD1 CASSETEGAVNTF TGTGCCAGCAGTGAAACCGAGGGGGCGGTAAATACCTTC
TRBJ2-3 few TRBV6-5 TRBD2 CASRTGTSGTADTQYF TGTGCCAGCAGAACCGGGACTAGCGGGACGGCAGATACGCAGTATTTT
TRBJ1-5 many TRBV5-5 - CASSSRLEGNQPQHF TGTGCCAGCAGCTCCAGGTTGGAGGGCAATCAGCCCCAGCATTTT
TRBJ2-2 many TRBV7-3 TRBD2 CASSRGTTRGSGELFF TGTGCCAGCAGCCGGGGGACTACTCGGGGGAGCGGGGAGCTGTTTTTT
TRBJ2-3 many TRBV19 - CASSSGTSTDTQYF TGTGCCAGTAGCTCCGGGACTAGCACAGATACGCAGTATTTT
TRBJ2-5 - TRBV20-1 TRBD2 CSARDRLAGEWETQYF TGCAGTGCTAGAGATCGGCTAGCGGGAGAGTGGGAGACCCAGTACTTC
TRBJ2-2 medium-sized TRBV12-3/TRBV12-4 - CATRALANTGELFF TGTGCCACCCGGGCTCTCGCGAACACCGGGGAGCTGTTTTTT
TRBJ2-1 many TRBV20-1 - CSARVSGDNEQFF TGCAGCGCCCGGGTCTCAGGGGATAATGAGCAGTTCTTC
TRBJ1-2 - TRBV30 - CAWSVQASVGYTF TGTGCCTGGAGTGTCCAAGCGTCGGTTGGCTACACCTTC
TRBJ2-5 many TRBV12-3/TRBV12-4 - CASSFEPRAFIGARNQETQYF TGTGCCAGCAGTTTCGAGCCCCGAGCATTTATTGGCGCCAGAAACCAAGAGACCCAGTACTTC
TRBJ2-2 many TRBV12-3/TRBV12-4 TRBD1 CASSRPDRVTGELFF TGTGCCAGCAGCAGACCCGACAGGGTAACCGGGGAGCTGTTTTTT
TRBJ2-7 medium-sized TRBV5-1 - CASSRDTGFKEQYF TGCGCCAGCAGCCGGGATACAGGGTTTAAAGAGCAGTACTTC
TRBJ2-2 many TRBV3-1 - CASRPKWEDTGELFF TGTGCCAGCAGGCCAAAGTGGGAGGACACCGGGGAGCTGTTTTTT
TRBJ2-7 - TRBV20-1 - CSALRGSSYEQYF TGCAGTGCGTTGCGGGGAAGCTCCTACGAGCAGTACTTC
TRBJ1-3 - TRBV11-2 - CASSFTEGGNTIYF TGTGCCAGCAGCTTCACCGAGGGGGGAAACACCATATATTTT
TRBJ1-4 many TRBV18 - CASSPSAATTNEKLFF TGTGCCAGCTCACCTTCAGCAGCTACAACTAATGAAAAACTGTTTTTT
TRBJ2-7 medium-sized TRBV5-1 - CASSFTPEVGEQYF TGCGCCAGCAGCTTTACGCCAGAGGTGGGGGAGCAGTACTTC
TRBJ2-3 many TRBV3-1 TRBD2 CASSRRGEDTQYF TGTGCCAGCAGCCGGCGGGGGGAAGATACGCAGTATTTT
TRBJ1-2 - TRBV28 TRBD1 CASSLPSGTGAIGYTF TGTGCCAGCAGTCTTCCCTCCGGGACAGGGGCGATTGGCTACACCTTC
TRBJ2-6 many TRBV20-1 - CSAVYPGQGSSGANVLTF TGCAGTGCCGTATATCCGGGACAAGGAAGCTCTGGGGCCAACGTCCTGACTTTC
TRBJ1-2 few TRBV29-1 - CSVEPPVRVGYTF TGCAGCGTTGAACCCCCCGTCAGGGTTGGCTACACCTTC
TRBJ2-7 - TRBV20-1 TRBD1 CSAKPVDRVSYEQYF TGCAGTGCGAAACCGGTCGACAGGGTCTCCTACGAGCAGTACTTC
TRBJ2-3 - TRBV7-3 TRBD2 CASSLTPTSGRVRTDTQYF TGTGCCAGCAGCTTAACCCCGACTAGCGGTAGGGTTCGCACAGATACGCAGTATTTT
TRBJ2-3 many TRBV4-1 TRBD2 CASSQEGSGGSDTQYF TGCGCCAGCAGCCAAGAGGGTAGCGGGGGCTCAGATACGCAGTATTTT
TRBJ2-7 few TRBV6-1 TRBD2 CASSLGGDSYEQYF TGTGCCAGCAGTTTGGGGGGGGACTCCTACGAGCAGTACTTC
TRBJ2-5 many TRBV20-1 - CSEGEAGTQYF TGCAGTGAGGGCGAAGCGGGGACCCAGTACTTC
TRBJ2-5 many TRBV7-2 - CASSPPSPQETQYF TGTGCCAGCAGCCCCCCCAGCCCCCAAGAGACCCAGTACTTC
TRBJ2-3 medium-sized TRBV7-3 - CASSPGTSDTQYF TGTGCCAGCAGCCCCGGTACTAGCGATACGCAGTATTTT